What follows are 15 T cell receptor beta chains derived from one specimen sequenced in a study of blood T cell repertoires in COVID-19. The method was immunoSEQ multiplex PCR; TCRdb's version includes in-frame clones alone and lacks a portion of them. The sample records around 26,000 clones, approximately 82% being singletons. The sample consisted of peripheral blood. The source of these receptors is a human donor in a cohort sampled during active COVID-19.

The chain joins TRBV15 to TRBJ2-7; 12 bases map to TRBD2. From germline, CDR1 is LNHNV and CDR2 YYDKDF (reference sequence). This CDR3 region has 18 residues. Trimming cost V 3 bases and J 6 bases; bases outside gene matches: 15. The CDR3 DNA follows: TGTGCCACCAGCAGTACCGGGACTAGCGGGTCCCTCTTTGGCGAGCAGTACTTC. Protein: CATSSTGTSGSLFGEQYF.

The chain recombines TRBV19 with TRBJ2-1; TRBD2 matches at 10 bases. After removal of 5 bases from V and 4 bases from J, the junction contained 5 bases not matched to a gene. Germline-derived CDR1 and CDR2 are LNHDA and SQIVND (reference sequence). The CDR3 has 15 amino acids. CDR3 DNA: TGTGCCAGTAGTGCCGGGACTAGCGCGTACAATGAGCAGTTCTTC. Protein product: CASSAGTSAYNEQFF. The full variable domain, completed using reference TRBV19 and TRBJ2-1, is DGGITQSPKYLFRKEGQNVTLSCEQNLNHDAMYWYRQDPGQGLRLIYYSQIVNDFQKGDIAEGYSVSREKKESFPLTVTSAQKNPTAFYLCASSAGTSAYNEQFFGPGTRLTVL.

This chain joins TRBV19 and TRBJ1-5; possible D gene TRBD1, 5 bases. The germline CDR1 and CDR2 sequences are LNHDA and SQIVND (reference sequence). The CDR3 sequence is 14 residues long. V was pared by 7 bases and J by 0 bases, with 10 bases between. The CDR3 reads CASKDTYSNQPQHF. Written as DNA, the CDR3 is TGTGCCAGTAAGGACACATATAGCAATCAGCCCCAGCATTTT.

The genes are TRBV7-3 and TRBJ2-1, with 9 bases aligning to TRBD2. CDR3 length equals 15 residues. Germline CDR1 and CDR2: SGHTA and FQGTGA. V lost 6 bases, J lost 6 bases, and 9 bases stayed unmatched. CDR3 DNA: TGTGCCAGCAGTTATATAGCGGGGGTCGGCAATGAGCAGTTCTTC. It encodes CASSYIAGVGNEQFF.

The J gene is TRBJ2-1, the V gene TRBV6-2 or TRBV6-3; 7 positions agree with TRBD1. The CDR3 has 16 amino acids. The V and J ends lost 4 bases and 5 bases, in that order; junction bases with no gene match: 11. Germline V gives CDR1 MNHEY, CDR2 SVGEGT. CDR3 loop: CASSSDRESTDNEQFF. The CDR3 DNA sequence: TGTGCCAGCAGTTCCGACAGGGAGAGTACAGACAATGAGCAGTTCTTC.

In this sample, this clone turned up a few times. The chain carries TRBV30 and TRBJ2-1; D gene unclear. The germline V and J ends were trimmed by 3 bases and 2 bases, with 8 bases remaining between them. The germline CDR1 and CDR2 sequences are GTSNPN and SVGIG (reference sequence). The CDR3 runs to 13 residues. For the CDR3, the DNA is TGTGCCTGGAGGGCACTAACCTACAATGAGCAGTTCTTC. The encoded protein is CAWRALTYNEQFF.

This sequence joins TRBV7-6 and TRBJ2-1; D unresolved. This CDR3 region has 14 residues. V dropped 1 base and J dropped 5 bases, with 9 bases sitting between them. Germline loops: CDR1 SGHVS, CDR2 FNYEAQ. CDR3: CASSLVSSDNEQFF. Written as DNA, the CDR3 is TGTGCCAGCAGCTTAGTATCCAGCGACAATGAGCAGTTCTTC.

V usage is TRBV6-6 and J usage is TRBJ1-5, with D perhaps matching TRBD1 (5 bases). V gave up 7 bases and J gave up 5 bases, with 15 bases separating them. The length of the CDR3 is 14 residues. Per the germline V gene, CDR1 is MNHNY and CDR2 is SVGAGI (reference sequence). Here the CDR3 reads CASTSEGADQPQHF. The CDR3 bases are TGTGCCAGCACTTCGGAAGGGGCAGATCAGCCCCAGCATTTT.

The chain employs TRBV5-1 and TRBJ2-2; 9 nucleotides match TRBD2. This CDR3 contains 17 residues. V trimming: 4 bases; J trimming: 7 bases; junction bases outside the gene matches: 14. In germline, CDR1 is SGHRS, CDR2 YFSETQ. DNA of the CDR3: TGCGCCAGCAGCCCTCCTGGTAGCGGGAGATATGGCGGGGAGCTGTTTTTT. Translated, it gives CASSPPGSGRYGGELFF. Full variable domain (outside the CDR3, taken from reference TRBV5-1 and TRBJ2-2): KAGVTQTPRYLIKTRGQQVTLSCSPISGHRSVSWYQQTPGQGLQFLFEYFSETQRNKGNFPGRFSGRQFSNSRSEMNVSTLELGDSALYLCASSPPGSGRYGGELFFGEGSRLTVL.

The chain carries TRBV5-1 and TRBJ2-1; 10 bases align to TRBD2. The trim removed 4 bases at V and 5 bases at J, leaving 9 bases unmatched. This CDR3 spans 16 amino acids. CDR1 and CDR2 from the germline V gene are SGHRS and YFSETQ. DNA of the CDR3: TGCGCCAGCAGCCCCCGGACTAGCGGTTCAAACAATGAGCAGTTCTTC. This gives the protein CASSPRTSGSNNEQFF.

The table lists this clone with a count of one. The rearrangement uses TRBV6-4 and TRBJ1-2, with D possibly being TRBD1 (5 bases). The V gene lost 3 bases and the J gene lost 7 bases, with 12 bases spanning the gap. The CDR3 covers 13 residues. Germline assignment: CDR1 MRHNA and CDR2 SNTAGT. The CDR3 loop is CASSEGRLGGYTF. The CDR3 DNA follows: TGTGCCAGCAGTGAGGGGCGGCTTGGTGGCTACACCTTC.

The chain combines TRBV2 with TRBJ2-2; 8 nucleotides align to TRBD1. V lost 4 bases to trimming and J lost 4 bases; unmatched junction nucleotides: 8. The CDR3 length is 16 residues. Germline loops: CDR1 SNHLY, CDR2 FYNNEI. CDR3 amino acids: CASSGPGTGLTGELFF. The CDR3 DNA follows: TGTGCCAGCAGTGGTCCCGGGACAGGACTCACCGGGGAGCTGTTTTTT.

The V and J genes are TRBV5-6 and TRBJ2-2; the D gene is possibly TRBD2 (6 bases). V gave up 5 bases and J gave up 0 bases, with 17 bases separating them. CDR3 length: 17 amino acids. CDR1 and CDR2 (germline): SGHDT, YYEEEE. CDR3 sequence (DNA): TGTGCCAGCAGTCGGCCACCCGGGAGCGCGAACACCGGGGAGCTGTTTTTT. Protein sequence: CASSRPPGSANTGELFF.

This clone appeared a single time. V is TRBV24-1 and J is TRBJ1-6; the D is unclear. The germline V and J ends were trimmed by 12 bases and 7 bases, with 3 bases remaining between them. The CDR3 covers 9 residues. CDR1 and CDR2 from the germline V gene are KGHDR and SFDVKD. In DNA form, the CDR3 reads TGTGCCGCGAATTCACCCCTCCACTTT. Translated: CAANSPLHF.

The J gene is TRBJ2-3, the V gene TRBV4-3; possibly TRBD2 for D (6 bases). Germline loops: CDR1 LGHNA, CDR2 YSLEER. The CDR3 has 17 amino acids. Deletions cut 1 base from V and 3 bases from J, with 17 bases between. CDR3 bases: TGCGCCAGCAGCCAAGGGACTATTGGGGGGTGGACAGATACGCAGTATTTT. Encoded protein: CASSQGTIGGWTDTQYF.